Following are 10 T cell receptor beta chains from one sample sequenced in a study of Ad26.COV2.S vaccination and SARS-CoV-2 variants. Repertoires were generated with immunoSEQ multiplex PCR, while TCRdb's copy carries only in-frame clones and drops some. The table records around 420,000 clones, roughly 90% of them present only once. The treatment is: some 20 received Ad26.COV2.S at low or high dose, single or two shots; 5 received placebo; per-sample allocation not given. Specimen acquisition occurred on day 63 following the initial vaccine or placebo injection. Sequencing was performed on peripheral blood, taken in a trial of Ad26.COV2.S vaccine versus placebo. The receptors derive from a person aged 18 to 59 who received the Ad26.COV2.S COVID-19 vaccine or a placebo.

Of note for this clone: Within the sample, other DNA sequences also encode this same CDR3. The CDR3: CASSQDGGPSYEQYF. As DNA, the CDR3 is TGCGCCAGCAGCCAAGACGGGGGCCCATCCTACGAGCAGTACTTC. The rearrangement joins TRBV4-1 to TRBJ2-7; D might be TRBD1 or TRBD2, each matching 6 bases. The V gene's germline CDR1 is MGHRA and CDR2 YSYEKL. Trimming shortened V by 0 bases and J by 1 base, and 10 bases separated the two germline ends. The CDR3 covers 15 residues.

CDR3 DNA sequence: TGTGCCAGCAGCCCTCTTGCAGGGGGCTACACCTTC. Its translation: CASSPLAGGYTF. The chain is built from TRBV7-6 and TRBJ1-2; D might be TRBD1 (5 bases). V was cut by 5 bases and J by 8 bases, with 12 bases left in between. There are 12 residues in the CDR3. Germline V gene sequence: CDR1 SGHVS, CDR2 FNYEAQ. Full variable domain (outside the CDR3, taken from reference TRBV7-6 and TRBJ1-2): GAGVSQSPRYKVTKRGQDVALRCDPISGHVSLYWYRQALGQGPEFLTYFNYEAQQDKSGLPNDRFSAERPEGSISTLTIQRTEQRDSAMYRCASSPLAGGYTFGSGTRLTVV.

The CDR3 region is CASSPRTGNEQYF. CDR3 nucleotides: TGTGCCAGCAGCCCCCGGACAGGGAACGAGCAGTACTTC. The chain carries TRBV7-9 and TRBJ2-7, with TRBD1 matching over 8 bases. Per germline, CDR1 SEHNR and CDR2 FQNEAQ (reference sequence). The V and J ends lost 5 bases and 5 bases, in that order; junction bases with no gene match: 5. CDR3 size: 13 residues.

This clone occurred once. The chain joins TRBV6-5 to TRBJ1-2; TRBD1 matches at 7 bases. The V and J ends lost 4 bases and 3 bases, in that order; junction bases with no gene match: 2. Germline V CDR1 and CDR2: MNHEY, SVGAGI. The CDR3 is made up of 13 amino acids. The CDR3 here is CASSSGTDYGYTF. CDR3 bases: TGTGCCAGCAGTTCTGGGACAGACTATGGCTACACCTTC.

This clone was recorded a few times. V gene TRBV27 combines with J gene TRBJ2-2; D remains unclear. V lost 3 bases and J 6 bases, leaving 2 bases between the germline ends. The germline V gene has CDR1 MNHEY and CDR2 SMNVEV (reference sequence). The CDR3 contains 11 residues. The CDR3: CASSFSGELFF. The CDR3 nucleotides read TGTGCCAGCAGTTTCTCCGGGGAGCTGTTTTTT.

The chain uses TRBV10-3 and TRBJ2-7, with unresolved D. The germline V and J ends were trimmed by 6 bases and 0 bases, with 6 bases remaining between them. The CDR3 is made up of 12 amino acids. The germline V gene encodes CDR1 ENHRY and CDR2 SYGVKD. DNA for the CDR3: TGTGCCATCAGCCAGAGCTCCTACGAGCAGTACTTC. It codes for CAISQSSYEQYF.

J is TRBJ2-2 and V is TRBV2; TRBD1 agrees at 7 bases. CDR1 and CDR2 from the germline V gene are SNHLY and FYNNEI. With 7 bases clipped from V and 2 bases from J, the junction kept 4 bases outside the gene matches. The length of the CDR3 is 14 residues. The CDR3 reads CASTDRPNTGELFF. The CDR3 nucleotides are TGTGCCAGCACGGACAGGCCTAACACCGGGGAGCTGTTTTTT.

The V call is TRBV27, the J call TRBJ2-2; D gene unclear. V was trimmed by 2 bases and J by 1 base, leaving 14 bases between them. The CDR3 extends over 17 amino acids. Germline loops: CDR1 MNHEY, CDR2 SMNVEV (reference sequence). CDR3 DNA sequence: TGTGCCAGCAGTTTAAGCTGGGATATTAAGAACACCGGGGAGCTGTTTTTT. Residues: CASSLSWDIKNTGELFF.

With respect to this clone: Other DNA sequences in the same sample also yield this CDR3. This chain connects TRBV5-1 to TRBJ2-7; TRBD1 is a possible D gene (5 bases). Per germline, CDR1 SGHRS and CDR2 YFSETQ. The CDR3 sequence is 13 residues long. The ends were cut back, 0 bases at V and 3 bases at J, with 7 bases in the middle. CDR3 sequence reads: CASSLGQSYEQYF. The CDR3 DNA sequence: TGCGCCAGCAGCTTGGGACAGAGCTACGAGCAGTACTTC.

The CDR3 reads CASSQYRGSREKLFF. In nucleotides, the CDR3 is TGTGCCAGCAGCCAATACAGGGGGTCTCGTGAAAAACTGTTTTTT. The J gene is TRBJ1-4, the V gene TRBV6-5, with 8 nucleotides matching TRBD1. Per germline, CDR1 MNHEY and CDR2 SVGAGI. The CDR3 has 15 amino acids. With 6 bases clipped from V and 7 bases from J, the junction kept 10 bases outside the gene matches.